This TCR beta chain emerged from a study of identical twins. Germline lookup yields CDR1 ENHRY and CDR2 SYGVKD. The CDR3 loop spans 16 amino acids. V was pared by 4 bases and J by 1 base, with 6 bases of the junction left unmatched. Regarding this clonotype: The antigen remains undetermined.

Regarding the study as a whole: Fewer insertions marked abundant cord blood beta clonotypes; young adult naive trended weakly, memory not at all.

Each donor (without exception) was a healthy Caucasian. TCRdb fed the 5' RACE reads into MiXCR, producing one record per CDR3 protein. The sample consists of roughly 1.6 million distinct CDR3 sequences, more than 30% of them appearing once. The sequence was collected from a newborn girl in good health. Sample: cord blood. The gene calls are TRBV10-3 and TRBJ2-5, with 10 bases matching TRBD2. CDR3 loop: CAISASRTSGQETQYF. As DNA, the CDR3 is TGTGCCATCAGTGCCTCCCGGACTAGCGGCCAAGAGACCCAGTACTTC.